This TCR beta chain was sequenced in a study of OX40 agonist ivuxolimab in advanced cancers. Background for the entire study: The costimulatory receptor OX40 (CD134) was targeted by ivuxolimab, a fully human IgG2 agonistic monoclonal antibody. Partial responses occurred in three dose-escalation patients, of whom one had hepatocellular carcinoma and two had cutaneous melanoma. The paper describes the monotherapy dose-escalation part (N ≈ 51 patients) of the phase I trial of ivuxolimab. Patients were allowed to have had prior anti-PD-1, anti-PD-L1 or anti-CTLA-4 therapy, and approximately 40% of the dose-escalation patients had been treated with checkpoint inhibitors. Intravenous ivuxolimab was administered to patients every 2 weeks at six dose levels: 0.01, 0.1, 0.3, 1.5, 3 and 10 mg/kg. Peripheral TCRbeta sequencing aimed to test whether ivuxolimab altered TCR sequence diversity and caused clonal T-cell expansion. Among the roughly 50 dose-escalation patients, roughly 20 had hepatocellular carcinoma, roughly 15 melanoma, 9 renal cell carcinoma and 9 head and neck cancer. In the dose-escalation cohort, 82.7% of patients were male, and the mean age was approximately 60 years, with a range of roughly 20 to 79.

To sequence the TCRbeta CDR3 region, genomic DNA was isolated from the sorted cells. TCRbeta CDR3 regions were sequenced using the immunoSEQ Assay. TCRdb took this table from immuneACCESS and kept in-frame rearrangements with V and J called. Such tables lack part of the clones; where checked against another copy, unresolved V genes explain under half of the gap, and the rest is unexplained. Present in this sample are about 50,000 clones, 75% to 90% of which were seen just once. The ten top clones hold roughly 15% of the sample. To note about this clone: Which antigen it targets is not known. Base qualities are not at hand, and no much larger clone is one base apart.

The trial excluded patients who had a history of autoimmune disease or who were on systemic immunosuppression. Peripheral blood for TCR sequencing was drawn from every dose cohort at baseline, at cycle 4 day 1 and at cycle 7 day 1. The samples were drawn from a first-in-human, open-label, multicenter phase I dose-escalation trial of ivuxolimab. Adults with locally advanced or metastatic melanoma, renal cell carcinoma, hepatocellular carcinoma or head and neck squamous cell carcinoma were enrolled in the trial. Before TCR sequencing, CD4+ T cells and CD8+ T cells were sorted from peripheral blood as separate populations. The research as a whole found: In the 0.1-3.0 mg/kg groups, partial responders had among the lowest normalized peripheral clonal expansion, particularly in CD8+ T cells. Which antigens the clonally expanded peripheral T cells were specific for was not determined. Clonal expansion of both CD4+ and CD8+ blood T cells was observed from baseline to week 6 at doses 0.1 to 3.0 mg/kg. Low levels of normalized T-cell clonal expansion were also seen in some patients who did not respond. On average, CD8+ T cells showed more expanded clones than CD4+ T cells after ivuxolimab.

CDR3 length: 14 amino acids, cysteine to phenylalanine. The kept DNA is CDR3 alone, 42 bases in frame from the first base. V trim: 11 bases; J trim: 1 base; unmatched bases: 5. The CDR1 and CDR2 encoded by the germline V gene are SGHTA and FQGNSA. The sequenced sample was CD4+ or CD8+ T cells sorted from blood, obtained in a trial of the OX40 agonist ivuxolimab. This receptor was obtained from an adult with an advanced solid tumor such as melanoma, head and neck, liver or kidney cancer. The chain is assembled from TRBV7-2 and TRBJ2-2, and 9 bases in between align with TRBD2. The DNA reads as follows: TGTGCCTCCCAACTAGCGGGGAACACCGGGGAGCTGTTTTTT. The encoded protein is CASQLAGNTGELFF.